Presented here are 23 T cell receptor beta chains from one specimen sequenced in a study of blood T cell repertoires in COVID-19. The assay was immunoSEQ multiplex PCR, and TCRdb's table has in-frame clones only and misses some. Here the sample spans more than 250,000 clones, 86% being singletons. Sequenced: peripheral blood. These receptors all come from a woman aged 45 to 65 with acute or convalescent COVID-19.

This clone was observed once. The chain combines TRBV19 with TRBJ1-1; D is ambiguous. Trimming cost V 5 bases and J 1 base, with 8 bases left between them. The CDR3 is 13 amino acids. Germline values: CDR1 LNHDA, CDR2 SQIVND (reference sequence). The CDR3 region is CASSPKWNTEAFF. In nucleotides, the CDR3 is TGTGCCAGTAGTCCCAAATGGAACACTGAAGCTTTCTTT. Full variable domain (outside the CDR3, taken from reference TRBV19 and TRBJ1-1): DGGITQSPKYLFRKEGQNVTLSCEQNLNHDAMYWYRQDPGQGLRLIYYSQIVNDFQKGDIAEGYSVSREKKESFPLTVTSAQKNPTAFYLCASSPKWNTEAFFGQGTRLTVV.

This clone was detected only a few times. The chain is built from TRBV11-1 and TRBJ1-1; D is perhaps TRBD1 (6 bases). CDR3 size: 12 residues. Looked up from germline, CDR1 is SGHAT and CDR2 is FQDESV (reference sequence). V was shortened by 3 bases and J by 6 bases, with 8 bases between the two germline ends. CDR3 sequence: CASSLQGSEAFF. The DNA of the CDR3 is TGTGCCAGCAGCTTGCAGGGGTCTGAAGCTTTCTTT.

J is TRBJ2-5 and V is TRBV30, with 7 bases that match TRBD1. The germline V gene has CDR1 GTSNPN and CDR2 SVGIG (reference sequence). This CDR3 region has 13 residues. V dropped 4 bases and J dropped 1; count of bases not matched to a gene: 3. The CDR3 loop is CAWNNRGQETQYF. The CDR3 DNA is TGTGCCTGGAACAACAGGGGCCAAGAGACCCAGTACTTC.

The CDR3 DNA reads TGTGCCAGCAGTTTATATTATGGGACTAGCAATGAGCAGTTCTTC. Translation gives CASSLYYGTSNEQFF. The rearrangement uses TRBV27 and TRBJ2-1; 8 positions match TRBD2. After removal of 1 base from V and 6 bases from J, the junction contained 5 bases not matched to a gene. CDR1 is MNHEY and CDR2 is SMNVEV in the germline V gene (reference sequence). The CDR3 sequence is 15 residues long.

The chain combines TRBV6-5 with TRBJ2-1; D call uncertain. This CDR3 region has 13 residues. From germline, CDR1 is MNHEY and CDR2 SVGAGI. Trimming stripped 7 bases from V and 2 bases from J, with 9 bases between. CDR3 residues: CASKRSTYNEQFF. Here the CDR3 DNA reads TGTGCCAGCAAGAGGTCGACCTACAATGAGCAGTTCTTC.

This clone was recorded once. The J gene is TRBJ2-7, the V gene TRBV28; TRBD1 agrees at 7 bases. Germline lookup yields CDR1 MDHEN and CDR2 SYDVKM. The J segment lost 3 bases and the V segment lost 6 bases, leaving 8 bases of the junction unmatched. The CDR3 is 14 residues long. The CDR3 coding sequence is TGTGCCAGCAGAGGGACAGCTTTATTCTACGAGCAGTACTTC. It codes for CASRGTALFYEQYF.

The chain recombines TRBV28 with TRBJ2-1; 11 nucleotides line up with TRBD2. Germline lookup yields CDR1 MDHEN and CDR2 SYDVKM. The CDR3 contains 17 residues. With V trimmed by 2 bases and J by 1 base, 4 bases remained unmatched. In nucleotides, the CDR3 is TGTGCCAGCAGTTTAGGTGGGACTAGCGGATCCTACAATGAGCAGTTCTTC. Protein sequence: CASSLGGTSGSYNEQFF.

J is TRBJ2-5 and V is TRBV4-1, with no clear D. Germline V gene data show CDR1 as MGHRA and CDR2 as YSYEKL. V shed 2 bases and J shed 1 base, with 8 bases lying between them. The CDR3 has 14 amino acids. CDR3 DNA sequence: TGCGCCAGCAGCCAACAGCGAACCCAAGAGACCCAGTACTTC. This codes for CASSQQRTQETQYF.

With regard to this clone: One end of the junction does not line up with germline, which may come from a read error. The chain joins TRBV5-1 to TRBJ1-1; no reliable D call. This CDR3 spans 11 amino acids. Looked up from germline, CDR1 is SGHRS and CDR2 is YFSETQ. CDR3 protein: CASTLNTEAFF. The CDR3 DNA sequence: TGCGCCAGCACCTTGAACACTGAAGCTTTCTTT.

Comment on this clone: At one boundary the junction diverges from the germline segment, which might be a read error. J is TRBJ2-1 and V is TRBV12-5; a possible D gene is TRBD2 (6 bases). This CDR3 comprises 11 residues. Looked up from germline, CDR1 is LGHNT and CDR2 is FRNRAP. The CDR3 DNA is TGTGCTAGTGGTTTGGAGACTAGTTCTGTCTTC. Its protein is CASGLETSSVF.

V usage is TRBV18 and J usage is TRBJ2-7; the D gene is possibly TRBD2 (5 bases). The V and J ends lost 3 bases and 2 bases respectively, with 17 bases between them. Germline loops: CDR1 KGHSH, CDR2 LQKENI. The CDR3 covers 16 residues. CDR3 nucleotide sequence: TGTGCCAGCTCACCGGGCGGTTGGGGAGAGACCTACGAGCAGTACTTC. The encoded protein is CASSPGGWGETYEQYF.

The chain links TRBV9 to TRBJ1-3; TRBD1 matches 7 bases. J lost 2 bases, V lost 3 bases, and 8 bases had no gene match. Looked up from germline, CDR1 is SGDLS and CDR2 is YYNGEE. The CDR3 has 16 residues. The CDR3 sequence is CASSARQGGAGNTIYF. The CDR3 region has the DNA TGTGCCAGCAGCGCCAGACAGGGAGGCGCTGGAAACACCATATATTTT.

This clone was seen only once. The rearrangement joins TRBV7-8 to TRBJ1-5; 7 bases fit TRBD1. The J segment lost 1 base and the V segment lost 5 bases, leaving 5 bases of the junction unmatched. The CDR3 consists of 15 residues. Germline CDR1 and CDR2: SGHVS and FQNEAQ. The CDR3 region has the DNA TGTGCCAGCAGCAAATTACAGGGGAGCAATCAGCCCCAGCATTTT. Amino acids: CASSKLQGSNQPQHF.

The CDR3 spells CACNRDAYGYTF. Written as DNA, the CDR3 is TGTGCCTGTAACAGGGATGCCTATGGCTACACCTTC. V gene TRBV30 combines with J gene TRBJ1-2; a possible D gene is TRBD1 (6 bases). V lost 6 bases and J 4 bases, leaving 12 bases between the germline ends. This CDR3 has 12 residues. CDR1 is GTSNPN and CDR2 is SVGIG in the germline V gene (reference sequence).

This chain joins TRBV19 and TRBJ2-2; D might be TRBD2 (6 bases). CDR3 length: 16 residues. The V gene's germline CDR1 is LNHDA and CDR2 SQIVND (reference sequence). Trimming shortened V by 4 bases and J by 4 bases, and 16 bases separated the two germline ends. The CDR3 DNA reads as TGTGCCAGTAGTACATGGAGGGAGGAGTTCACCGGGGAGCTGTTTTTT. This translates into CASSTWREEFTGELFF.

DNA for the CDR3: TGTGCCATCAAGACAGGGGGCCTTCAGCCCCAGCATTTT. Its translation: CAIKTGGLQPQHF. V is TRBV28 and J is TRBJ1-5; 10 nucleotides line up with TRBD1. CDR3 size: 13 residues. J gave up 6 bases and V 10 bases, and 6 bases lay outside the gene matches. CDR1 is MDHEN and CDR2 is SYDVKM in the germline V gene.

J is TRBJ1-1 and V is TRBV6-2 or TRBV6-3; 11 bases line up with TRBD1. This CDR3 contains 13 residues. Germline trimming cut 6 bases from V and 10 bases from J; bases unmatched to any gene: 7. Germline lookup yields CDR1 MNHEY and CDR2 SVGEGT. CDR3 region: CASSPRTGGRAFF. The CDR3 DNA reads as TGTGCCAGCAGCCCTAGGACAGGGGGCAGAGCTTTCTTT.

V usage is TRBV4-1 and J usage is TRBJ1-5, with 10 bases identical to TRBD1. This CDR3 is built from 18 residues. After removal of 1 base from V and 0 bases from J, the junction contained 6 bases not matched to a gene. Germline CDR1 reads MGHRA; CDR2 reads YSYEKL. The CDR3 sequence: CASSQVGQGPGSNQPQHF. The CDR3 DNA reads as TGCGCCAGCAGCCAAGTGGGACAGGGGCCGGGTAGCAATCAGCCCCAGCATTTT.

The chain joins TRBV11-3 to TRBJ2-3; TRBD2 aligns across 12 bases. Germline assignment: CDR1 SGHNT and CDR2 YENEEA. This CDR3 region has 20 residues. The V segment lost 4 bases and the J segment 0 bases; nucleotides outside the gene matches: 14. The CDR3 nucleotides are TGTGCCAGCAGCTCAGAACTAGCGGGAGGAGGACTTTATAGCACAGATACGCAGTATTTT. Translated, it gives CASSSELAGGGLYSTDTQYF. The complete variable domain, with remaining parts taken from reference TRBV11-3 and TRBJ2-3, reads EAGVVQSPRYKIIEKKQPVAFWCNPISGHNTLYWYLQNLGQGPELLIRYENEEAVDDSQLPKDRFSAERLKGVDSTLKIQPAELGDSAVYLCASSSELAGGGLYSTDTQYFGPGTRLTVL.

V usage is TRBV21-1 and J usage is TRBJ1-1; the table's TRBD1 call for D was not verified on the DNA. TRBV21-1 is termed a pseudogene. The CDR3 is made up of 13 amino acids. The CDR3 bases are TGTGCCAGCAGCAGTCCCCGGACAACAGAAGCTTTCTTT. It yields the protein CASSSPRTTEAFF.

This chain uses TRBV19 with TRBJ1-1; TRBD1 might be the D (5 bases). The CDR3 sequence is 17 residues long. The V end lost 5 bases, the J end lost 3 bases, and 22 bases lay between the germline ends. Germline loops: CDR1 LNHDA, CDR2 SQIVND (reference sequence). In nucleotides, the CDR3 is TGTGCCAGTAGTTCTTCGGGACTTAACCTGCCGGACACTGAAGCTTTCTTT. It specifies CASSSSGLNLPDTEAFF.

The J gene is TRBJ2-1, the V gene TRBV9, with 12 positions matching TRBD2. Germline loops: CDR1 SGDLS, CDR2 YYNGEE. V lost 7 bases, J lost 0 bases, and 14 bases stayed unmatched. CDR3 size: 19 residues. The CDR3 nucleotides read TGTGCCAGCGGCGGAGGGACTAGCGGGTCGCGTAGCTCCTACAATGAGCAGTTCTTC. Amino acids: CASGGGTSGSRSSYNEQFF.

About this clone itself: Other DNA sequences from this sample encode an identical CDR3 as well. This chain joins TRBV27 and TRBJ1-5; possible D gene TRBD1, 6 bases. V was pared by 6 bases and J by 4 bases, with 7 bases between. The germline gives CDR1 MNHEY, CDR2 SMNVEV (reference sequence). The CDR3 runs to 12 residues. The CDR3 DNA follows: TGTGCCAGCAGCAGGGGTAATCAGCCCCAGCATTTT. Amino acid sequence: CASSRGNQPQHF.